This T cell receptor (beta chain) was identified during a study of T cell responses to AZD1222 COVID-19 vaccine. Overall study findings and caveats: There were mostly white British donors and more females than males, and clonal diversity was possibly underestimated. A rise in Spike-specific TCR breadth and depth followed two AZD1222 doses. With dominance at 160-218 and 743-854, vaccine-associated CD4 TCRs spanned spike.

This clone was seen more than once but under ten times. Its cognate antigen is unknown. Only in-frame clones appear in the TCRdb table, and some are missing; sequencing was by immunoSEQ multiplex PCR. The sample has fewer than 150,000 clones, 90% seen once. Trimming at V came to 0 bases and at J to 4 bases, leaving 4 bases not matched to a gene. CDR1 is LGHNA and CDR2 is YSLEER in the germline V gene. The length of the CDR3 is 15 residues. The genes are TRBV4-3 and TRBJ1-1; 8 nucleotides agree with TRBD1. The sequences come from peripheral blood, collected on day 0 of AZD1222 vaccination. This clonotype was sampled from an adult in good health. This chain's CDR3 is CASSQDNTGGTEAFF. The CDR3 DNA is TGCGCCAGCAGCCAAGATAATACAGGGGGCACTGAAGCTTTCTTT.